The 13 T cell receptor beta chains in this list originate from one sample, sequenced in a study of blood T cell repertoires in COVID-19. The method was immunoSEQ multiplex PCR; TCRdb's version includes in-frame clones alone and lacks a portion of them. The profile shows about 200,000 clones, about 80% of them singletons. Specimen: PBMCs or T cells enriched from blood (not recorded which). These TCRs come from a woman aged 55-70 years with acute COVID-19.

CDR3 sequence (DNA): TGTGCCATCAGTGAAGAGGGATGGGGGACCCAGTACTTC. Its protein is CAISEEGWGTQYF. V is TRBV10-3 and J is TRBJ2-5, with TRBD2 as a possible D gene (5 bases). Looked up from germline, CDR1 is ENHRY and CDR2 is SYGVKD. Trimming removed 3 bases at V and 7 bases at J, with 12 bases between. The CDR3 consists of 13 residues.

CDR3 amino acids: CASSKLLAGLDSPLHF. The DNA for the CDR3 is TGTGCCAGTAGTAAGCTCCTGGCAGGGTTGGATTCACCCCTCCACTTT. The chain recombines TRBV19 with TRBJ1-6, with a tentative D call TRBD1 (5 bases). The ends were cut back, 4 bases at V and 8 bases at J, with 18 bases in the middle. CDR1 and CDR2 from the germline V gene are LNHDA and SQIVND (reference sequence). CDR3 size: 16 residues.

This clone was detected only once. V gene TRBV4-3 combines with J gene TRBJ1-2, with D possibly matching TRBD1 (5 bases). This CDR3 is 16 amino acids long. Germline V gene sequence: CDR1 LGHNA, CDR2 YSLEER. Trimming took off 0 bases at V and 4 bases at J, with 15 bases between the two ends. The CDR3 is CASSQDLGGVFYGYTF. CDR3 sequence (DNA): TGCGCCAGCAGCCAAGATCTTGGGGGGGTGTTCTATGGCTACACCTTC.

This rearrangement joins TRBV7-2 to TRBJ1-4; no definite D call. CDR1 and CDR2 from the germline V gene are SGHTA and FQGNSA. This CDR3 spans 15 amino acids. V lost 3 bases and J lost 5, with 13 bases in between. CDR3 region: CASSLAGKPNEKLFF. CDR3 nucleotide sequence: TGTGCCAGCAGCTTGGCGGGGAAACCGAATGAAAAACTGTTTTTT.

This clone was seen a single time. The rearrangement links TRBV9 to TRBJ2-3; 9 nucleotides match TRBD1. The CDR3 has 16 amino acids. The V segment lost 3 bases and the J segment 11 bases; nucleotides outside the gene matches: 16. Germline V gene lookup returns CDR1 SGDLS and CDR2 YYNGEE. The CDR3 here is CASSERTGDTQIGQYF. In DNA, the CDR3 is TGTGCCAGCAGCGAAAGGACAGGGGATACACAGATAGGGCAGTATTTT.

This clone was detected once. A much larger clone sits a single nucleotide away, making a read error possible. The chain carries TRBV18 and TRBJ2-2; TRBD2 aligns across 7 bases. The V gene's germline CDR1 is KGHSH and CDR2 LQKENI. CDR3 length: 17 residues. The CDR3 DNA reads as TGTGCCAGCTCACCGAGCCTAACCGGGACTAACATCGGGGAGCTGTTTTTT. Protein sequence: CASSPSLTGTNIGELFF. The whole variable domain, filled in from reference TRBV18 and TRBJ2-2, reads NAGVMQNPRHLVRRRGQEARLRCSPMKGHSHVYWYRQLPEEGLKFMVYLQKENIIDESGMPKERFSAEFPKEGPSILRIQQVVRGDSAAYFCASSPSLTGTNIGELFFGEGSRLTVL.

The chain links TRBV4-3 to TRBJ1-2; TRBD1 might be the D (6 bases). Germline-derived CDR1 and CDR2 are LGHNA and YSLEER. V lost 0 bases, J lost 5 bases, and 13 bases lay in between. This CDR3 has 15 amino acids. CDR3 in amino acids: CASSQDRGQGYGYTF. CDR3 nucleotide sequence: TGCGCCAGCAGCCAAGATCGAGGGCAGGGGTATGGCTACACCTTC.

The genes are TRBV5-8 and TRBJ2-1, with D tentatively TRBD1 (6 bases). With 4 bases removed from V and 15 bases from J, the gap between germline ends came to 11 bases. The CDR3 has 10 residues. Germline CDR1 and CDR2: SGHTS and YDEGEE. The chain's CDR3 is CASSLQGTFF. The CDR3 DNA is TGTGCCAGCAGCCTTCAGGGGACGTTCTTC.

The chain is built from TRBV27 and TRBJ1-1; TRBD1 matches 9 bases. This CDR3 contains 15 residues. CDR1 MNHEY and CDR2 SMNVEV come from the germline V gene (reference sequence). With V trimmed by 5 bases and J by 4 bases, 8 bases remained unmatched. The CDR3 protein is CASSPRDRVGTEAFF. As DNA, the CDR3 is TGTGCCAGCAGTCCTCGGGACAGGGTCGGCACTGAAGCTTTCTTT.

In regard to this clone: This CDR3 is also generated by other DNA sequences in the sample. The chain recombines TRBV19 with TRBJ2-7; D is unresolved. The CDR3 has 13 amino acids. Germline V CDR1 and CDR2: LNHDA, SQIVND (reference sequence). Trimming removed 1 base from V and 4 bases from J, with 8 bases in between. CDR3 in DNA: TGTGCCAGTAGTATAGCCCTACGGTACGAGCAGTACTTC. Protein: CASSIALRYEQYF.

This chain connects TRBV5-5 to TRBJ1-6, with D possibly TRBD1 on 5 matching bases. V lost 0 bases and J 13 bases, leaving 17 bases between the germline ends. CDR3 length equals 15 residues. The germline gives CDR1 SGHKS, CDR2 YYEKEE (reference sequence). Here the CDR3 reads CASSLGGRALVPLHF. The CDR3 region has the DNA TGTGCCAGCAGCTTGGGGGGCAGGGCGCTTGTTCCCCTCCACTTT.

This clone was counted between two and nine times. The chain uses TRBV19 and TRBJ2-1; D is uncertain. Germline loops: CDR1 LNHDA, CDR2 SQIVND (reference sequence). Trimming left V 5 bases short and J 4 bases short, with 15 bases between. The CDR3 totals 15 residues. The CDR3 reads CASSPLYYIYNEQFF. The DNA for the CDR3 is TGTGCCAGTAGTCCTCTTTACTATATTTACAATGAGCAGTTCTTC.

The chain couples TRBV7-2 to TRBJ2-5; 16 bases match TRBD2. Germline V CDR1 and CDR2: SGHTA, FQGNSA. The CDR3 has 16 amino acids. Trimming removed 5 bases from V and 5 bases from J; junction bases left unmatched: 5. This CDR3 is CASSGQGLAGGETQYF. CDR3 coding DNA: TGTGCCAGCAGCGGTCAGGGACTAGCGGGGGGGGAGACCCAGTACTTC.